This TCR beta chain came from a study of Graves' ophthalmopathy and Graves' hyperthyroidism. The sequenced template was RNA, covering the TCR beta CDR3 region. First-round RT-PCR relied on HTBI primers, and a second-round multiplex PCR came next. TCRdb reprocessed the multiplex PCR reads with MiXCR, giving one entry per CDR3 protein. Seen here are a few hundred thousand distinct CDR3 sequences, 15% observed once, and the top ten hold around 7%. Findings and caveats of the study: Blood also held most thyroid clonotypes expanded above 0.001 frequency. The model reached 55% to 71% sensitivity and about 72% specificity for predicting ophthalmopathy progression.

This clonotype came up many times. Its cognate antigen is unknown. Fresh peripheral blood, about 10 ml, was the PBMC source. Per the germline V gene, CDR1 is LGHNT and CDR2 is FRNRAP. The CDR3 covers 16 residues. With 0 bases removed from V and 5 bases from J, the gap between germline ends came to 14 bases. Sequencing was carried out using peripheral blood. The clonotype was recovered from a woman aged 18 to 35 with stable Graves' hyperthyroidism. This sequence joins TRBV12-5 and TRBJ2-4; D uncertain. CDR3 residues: CASGLVLRNRENIQYF. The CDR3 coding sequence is TGTGCTAGTGGTTTGGTACTAAGGAATCGGGAAAACATTCAGTACTTC. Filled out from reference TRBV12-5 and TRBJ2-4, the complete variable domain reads DARVTQTPRHKVTEMGQEVTMRCQPILGHNTVFWYRQTMMQGLELLAYFRNRAPLDDSGMPKDRFSAEMPDATLATLKIQPSEPRDSAVYFCASGLVLRNRENIQYFGAGTRLSVL.